The 17 T cell receptor beta chains presented below share a single source sample, sequenced in a study of T cell responses to AZD1222 COVID-19 vaccine. Clones were read by immunoSEQ multiplex PCR, and TCRdb kept only the in-frame ones, dropping some. The sample contains about 160,000 clones, roughly 94% of which appear only once. Sequences were derived from peripheral blood, sampled on day 0 of AZD1222 vaccination. These receptors all come from an adult in good health.

V is TRBV18 and J is TRBJ1-1; the D is unclear. Trimming stripped 0 bases from V and 3 bases from J, with 8 bases between. This CDR3 has 14 residues. Per germline, CDR1 KGHSH and CDR2 LQKENI. In DNA, the CDR3 is TGTGCCAGCTCACCACCGGGTGGAGACACTGAAGCTTTCTTT. Translated: CASSPPGGDTEAFF.

This clone occurred a few times. V and J are TRBV5-1 and TRBJ1-1; D gene uncertain. The germline V gene encodes CDR1 SGHRS and CDR2 YFSETQ. This CDR3 spans 14 amino acids. V shed 0 bases and J shed 3 bases, with 9 bases lying between them. CDR3 amino acids: CASSLGEVYTEAFF. CDR3 bases: TGCGCCAGCAGCTTGGGGGAAGTGTACACTGAAGCTTTCTTT.

J is TRBJ2-2 and V is TRBV13; TRBD2 is a possible D gene (5 bases). The V gene lost 2 bases and the J gene lost 5 bases, with 12 bases spanning the gap. The CDR3 consists of 15 residues. Germline CDR1 PRHDT, CDR2 FYEKMQ (reference sequence). CDR3 nucleotides: TGTGCCAGCAGCTTAAGCCCAGAGGGTACCGGGGAGCTGTTTTTT. Encoded protein: CASSLSPEGTGELFF.

CDR3 protein: CASRLTDTQYF. CDR3 coding DNA: TGTGCCAGTAGATTAACAGATACGCAGTATTTT. This chain uses TRBV19 with TRBJ2-3; D is uncertain. The CDR3 runs to 11 residues. V was cut by 6 bases and J by 3 bases, with 4 bases left in between. Germline V CDR1 and CDR2: LNHDA, SQIVND (reference sequence).

The J gene is TRBJ1-1, the V gene TRBV10-3; 8 positions match TRBD1. J was trimmed by 12 bases and V by 4 bases; bases with no gene match: 10. The CDR3 is 13 amino acids. Germline V CDR1 and CDR2: ENHRY, SYGVKD. The CDR3 reads CAISGDPTGGSFF. Here the CDR3 DNA reads TGTGCCATCAGTGGGGACCCAACAGGGGGGTCTTTCTTT.

V usage is TRBV24-1 and J usage is TRBJ1-6; the D gene is possibly TRBD1 (6 bases). The V and J ends lost 5 bases and 7 bases respectively, with 20 bases between them. The CDR3 runs 17 residues. Germline V gene sequence: CDR1 KGHDR, CDR2 SFDVKD. The CDR3 DNA follows: TGTGCCACCAGTGGAATGGGGGGGCGAACTTGGAATTCACCCCTCCACTTT. Amino acid sequence: CATSGMGGRTWNSPLHF.

The chain recombines TRBV19 with TRBJ2-1; 9 bases are shared with TRBD1. This CDR3 is 19 amino acids long. The germline V gene has CDR1 LNHDA and CDR2 SQIVND (reference sequence). V shed 5 bases and J 5 bases; nucleotides not matched to a gene: 19. CDR3 nucleotides: TGTGCCAGTAGTTTTTATCCGGGACAGGGAATGACCTTCCACAATGAGCAGTTCTTC. It translates to CASSFYPGQGMTFHNEQFF. Drawing the rest from reference TRBV19 and TRBJ2-1, the complete variable domain is DGGITQSPKYLFRKEGQNVTLSCEQNLNHDAMYWYRQDPGQGLRLIYYSQIVNDFQKGDIAEGYSVSREKKESFPLTVTSAQKNPTAFYLCASSFYPGQGMTFHNEQFFGPGTRLTVL.

The genes are TRBV5-1 and TRBJ2-5, with 7 bases that match TRBD2. The CDR3 is made up of 14 amino acids. The trim removed 3 bases at V and 4 bases at J, leaving 6 bases unmatched. Germline values: CDR1 SGHRS, CDR2 YFSETQ. This CDR3 is CASSWGGAGETQYF. CDR3 bases: TGCGCCAGCAGCTGGGGAGGGGCCGGAGAGACCCAGTACTTC.

The chain joins TRBV5-6 to TRBJ1-6; D possibly corresponds to TRBD1 (5 bases). Germline V gene sequence: CDR1 SGHDT, CDR2 YYEEEE. The ends were cut back, 4 bases at V and 6 bases at J, with 11 bases in the middle. The CDR3 runs 14 residues. The CDR3 sequence is CASSKGVGNSPLHF. CDR3 sequence (DNA): TGTGCCAGCAGCAAAGGGGTGGGTAATTCACCCCTCCACTTT.

This clone was observed once. This rearrangement joins TRBV5-4 to TRBJ2-1; 9 positions match TRBD1. J lost 4 bases, V lost 5 bases, and 10 bases had no gene match. The CDR3 consists of 16 residues. Germline CDR1 and CDR2: SGHNT and YYREEE (reference sequence). CDR3 bases: TGTGCCAGCAGTTCCGGGACAGGGTTGGTATACAATGAGCAGTTCTTC. Residues: CASSSGTGLVYNEQFF.

The chain has TRBV15 and TRBJ1-1, with D perhaps matching TRBD1 (5 bases). The V end lost 6 bases, the J end lost 5 bases, and 13 bases lay between the germline ends. CDR1 is LNHNV, CDR2 YYDKDF, per germline (reference sequence). CDR3 length: 13 residues. The CDR3 bases are TGTGCCACCAGTCGGACACAAAGGACTGAAGCTTTCTTT. Residues: CATSRTQRTEAFF.

V is TRBV5-1 and J is TRBJ1-4; D possibly corresponds to TRBD1 (5 bases). Looked up from germline, CDR1 is SGHRS and CDR2 is YFSETQ. V was clipped by 4 bases and J by 7 bases, with 11 bases between them. There are 13 residues in the CDR3. In DNA, the CDR3 is TGCGCCAGCAGCCTCGGCAGGGCTGAAAAACTGTTTTTT. Translated, it gives CASSLGRAEKLFF.

This clone was counted a single time. The V call is TRBV19, the J call TRBJ1-2; D is possibly TRBD1 (6 bases). Trimming pared 6 bases from V and 4 bases from J, leaving 9 bases between. From germline, CDR1 is LNHDA and CDR2 SQIVND (reference sequence). This CDR3 comprises 12 residues. The CDR3 loop reads CASSLGGYGYTF. The CDR3, as DNA: TGTGCCAGTAGCTTAGGGGGCTATGGCTACACCTTC.

CDR3 in DNA: TGCGCCAGCAGCCAAGATGATCACCTCGACTCTGGGGCCAACGTCCTGACTTTC. Translated, it gives CASSQDDHLDSGANVLTF. The chain recombines TRBV4-3 with TRBJ2-6, with D uncertain. The CDR3 has 18 amino acids. Germline CDR1 LGHNA, CDR2 YSLEER. Trimming shortened V by 0 bases and J by 0 bases, and 12 bases separated the two germline ends.

The chain links TRBV5-6 to TRBJ2-7, with 7 bases matching TRBD2. The germline V gene has CDR1 SGHDT and CDR2 YYEEEE. V was pared by 6 bases and J by 2 bases, with 8 bases of the junction left unmatched. The CDR3 has 14 residues. The CDR3 here is CASIGRAGAYEQYV. The CDR3 DNA reads TGTGCCAGCATAGGGAGGGCCGGGGCCTACGAGCAGTACGTC.

The V call is TRBV6-5, the J call TRBJ2-6, with a weak D call TRBD1 (6 bases). From germline, CDR1 is MNHEY and CDR2 SVGAGI. V gave up 2 bases and J gave up 0 bases, with 8 bases separating them. The CDR3 runs to 16 residues. The chain's CDR3 is CASSYQGGSGANVLTF. The CDR3 DNA sequence: TGTGCCAGCAGTTACCAAGGGGGCTCTGGGGCCAACGTCCTGACTTTC.

The chain combines TRBV7-9 with TRBJ1-5, with a weak D call TRBD1 (6 bases). The CDR3 is made up of 14 amino acids. The germline V gene encodes CDR1 SEHNR and CDR2 FQNEAQ (reference sequence). V shed 5 bases and J shed 3 bases, with 11 bases lying between them. The CDR3 DNA reads as TGTGCCAGCAGCCCGACAGGATTCAATCAGCCCCAGCATTTT. It is translated as CASSPTGFNQPQHF.